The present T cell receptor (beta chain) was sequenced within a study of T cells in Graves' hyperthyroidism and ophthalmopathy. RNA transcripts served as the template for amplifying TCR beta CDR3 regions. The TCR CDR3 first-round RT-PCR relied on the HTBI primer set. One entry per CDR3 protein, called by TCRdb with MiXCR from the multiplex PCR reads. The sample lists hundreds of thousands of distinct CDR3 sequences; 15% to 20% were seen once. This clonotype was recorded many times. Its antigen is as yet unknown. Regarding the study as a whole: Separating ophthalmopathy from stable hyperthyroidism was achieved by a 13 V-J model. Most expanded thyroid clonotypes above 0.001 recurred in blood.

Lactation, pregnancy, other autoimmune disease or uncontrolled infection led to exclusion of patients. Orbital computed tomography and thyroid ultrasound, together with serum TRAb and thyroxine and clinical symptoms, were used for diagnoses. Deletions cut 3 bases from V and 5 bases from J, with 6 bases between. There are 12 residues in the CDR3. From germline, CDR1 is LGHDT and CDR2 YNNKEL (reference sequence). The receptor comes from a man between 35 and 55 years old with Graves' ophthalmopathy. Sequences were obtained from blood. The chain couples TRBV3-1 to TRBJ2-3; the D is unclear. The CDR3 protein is CASSHSKDTQYF. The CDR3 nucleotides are TGTGCCAGCAGCCATTCCAAAGATACGCAGTATTTT.